One sample yielded the 27 T cell receptor beta chains listed below, sequenced in a study of OX40 agonist ivuxolimab in advanced cancers. Data came from immunoSEQ multiplex PCR; TCRdb stores just in-frame clones and leaves some out. The table includes 50,000 to 65,000 clones, 80% to 95% detected once. The specimen comprised CD4+ or CD8+ T cells sorted from blood, sampled in a trial of the OX40 agonist ivuxolimab. Source of these receptors: an adult with an advanced solid tumor such as melanoma, head and neck, liver or kidney cancer.

Only one count was recorded for this clone. The V gene is TRBV9, the J gene TRBJ2-7; either TRBD1 or TRBD2 may fit D (5 bases each). V lost 3 bases, J lost 5 bases, and 18 bases lay in between. Germline V gene data show CDR1 as SGDLS and CDR2 as YYNGEE. The CDR3 has 15 amino acids. The CDR3 here is CASSGAGTRRDEQYF. The DNA for the CDR3 is TGTGCCAGCAGCGGGGCCGGGACCAGGCGGGACGAGCAGTACTTC.

The chain is built from TRBV19 and TRBJ2-5; 7 bases are shared with TRBD1. Per the germline V gene, CDR1 is LNHDA and CDR2 is SQIVND (reference sequence). The ends lost 4 bases at V and 0 bases at J; junction bases unmatched: 2. The length of the CDR3 is 14 residues. The chain's CDR3 is CASSTTGNQETQYF. The DNA for the CDR3 is TGTGCCAGTAGTACGACAGGGAACCAAGAGACCCAGTACTTC.

Concerning this clone itself: A read error may be the cause here, since a much bigger clone is one base away. The chain couples TRBV5-1 to TRBJ2-7; tentative D call: TRBD1 (5 bases). This CDR3 spans 11 amino acids. Deletions cut 2 bases from V and 5 bases from J, with 5 bases between. The germline V gene encodes CDR1 SGHRS and CDR2 YFSETQ. The CDR3 region is CASSFRDEQYF. The CDR3 DNA reads TGCGCCAGCAGCTTCAGGGACGAGCAGTACTTC.

The gene calls are TRBV15 and TRBJ2-7; no firm D call. The V end lost 1 base, the J end lost 3 bases, and 7 bases lay between the germline ends. This CDR3 region has 13 residues. Germline V gene lookup returns CDR1 LNHNV and CDR2 YYDKDF (reference sequence). As DNA, the CDR3 is TGTGCCACCAGCAGAGTCCGATACTACGAGCAGTACTTC. Translation: CATSRVRYYEQYF.

The gene calls are TRBV28 and TRBJ2-7; D uncertain. Germline V gene data show CDR1 as MDHEN and CDR2 as SYDVKM. Deletions cut 1 base from V and 3 bases from J, with 7 bases between. The CDR3 has 13 amino acids. The CDR3 loop is CASSLFTLYEQYF. CDR3 sequence (DNA): TGTGCCAGCAGTTTATTCACCCTCTACGAGCAGTACTTC.

CDR3 protein: CASSLGVSGPNTGELFF. DNA of the CDR3: TGCGCCAGCAGCCTGGGGGTATCAGGGCCGAACACCGGGGAGCTGTTTTTT. The chain couples TRBV5-1 to TRBJ2-2; perhaps D is TRBD1 or TRBD2 (5 bases each). The germline V gene has CDR1 SGHRS and CDR2 YFSETQ. The CDR3 has 17 residues. V shed 4 bases and J shed 0 bases, with 16 bases lying between them.

This chain connects TRBV5-8 to TRBJ2-7, with 10 bases matching TRBD2. V dropped 4 bases and J dropped 3; count of bases not matched to a gene: 10. Germline loops: CDR1 SGHTS, CDR2 YDEGEE. The CDR3 is 16 residues long. The CDR3 here is CASSPHSSGSYYEQYF. The CDR3 nucleotides read TGTGCCAGCAGCCCACATTCTAGCGGGAGTTACTACGAGCAGTACTTC.

The chain links TRBV28 to TRBJ1-2; D not certain. With 3 bases removed from V and 1 base from J, the gap between germline ends came to 18 bases. Germline values: CDR1 MDHEN, CDR2 SYDVKM. This CDR3 comprises 17 residues. The CDR3 DNA reads TGTGCCAGCAGTTTGCCCTATCGCAGGAAGCTTAACTATGGCTACACCTTC. Protein product: CASSLPYRRKLNYGYTF.

V and J are TRBV11-2 and TRBJ2-7; 7 bases align to TRBD1. Germline-derived CDR1 and CDR2 are SGHAT and FQNNGV. V lost 6 bases to trimming and J lost 6 bases; unmatched junction nucleotides: 14. CDR3 length: 15 amino acids. The CDR3 bases are TGTGCCAGCAGTCAAACAGGGGTTAGCTTTCGCGAGCAGTACTTC. It specifies CASSQTGVSFREQYF.

J is TRBJ1-5 and V is TRBV9; a possible D gene is TRBD1 (6 bases). Germline CDR1 SGDLS, CDR2 YYNGEE. The CDR3 covers 13 residues. Trimming removed 3 bases at V and 4 bases at J, with 8 bases between. The CDR3 protein is CASSATGNQPQHF. In DNA form, the CDR3 reads TGTGCCAGCAGCGCCACAGGGAATCAGCCCCAGCATTTT.

The chain carries TRBV11-3 and TRBJ2-7; D possibly corresponds to TRBD2 (6 bases). Germline CDR1 reads SGHNT; CDR2 reads YENEEA. V was cut by 5 bases and J by 1 base, with 12 bases left in between. The CDR3 extends over 14 amino acids. CDR3 nucleotide sequence: TGTGCCAGCAGCCTTGCTGGGGGGTCCTACGAGCAGTACTTC. Encoded protein: CASSLAGGSYEQYF.

This clone was picked up a small number of times. The chain links TRBV15 to TRBJ2-5; tentatively, D is TRBD1 or TRBD2 (5 bases each). Trimming took off 5 bases at V and 5 bases at J, with 18 bases between the two ends. This CDR3 is 15 amino acids long. Germline V CDR1 and CDR2: LNHNV, YYDKDF (reference sequence). The CDR3 protein is CATSPEAVRAETQYF. CDR3 nucleotides: TGTGCCACCAGCCCGGAGGCGGTCAGGGCCGAGACCCAGTACTTC.

The rearrangement uses TRBV15 and TRBJ1-3; D gene unclear. Germline V gene lookup returns CDR1 LNHNV and CDR2 YYDKDF (reference sequence). The CDR3 covers 14 residues. Trimming pared 5 bases from V and 9 bases from J, leaving 17 bases between. The CDR3 loop reads CATSLEAPSGTIYF. Here the CDR3 DNA reads TGTGCCACCAGCTTGGAGGCGCCGAGCGGCACCATATATTTT.

The V call is TRBV27, the J call TRBJ2-7; D perhaps matches TRBD1 (6 bases). CDR1 and CDR2 (germline): MNHEY, SMNVEV (reference sequence). Trimming shortened V by 3 bases and J by 2 bases, and 11 bases separated the two germline ends. This CDR3 has 14 amino acids. The CDR3 region is CASSLTGGAYEQYF. For the CDR3, the DNA is TGTGCCAGCAGTTTGACAGGCGGTGCCTACGAGCAGTACTTC.

The V gene is TRBV27, the J gene TRBJ1-2, with D maybe TRBD1 (5 bases). The CDR3 sequence is 13 residues long. CDR1 MNHEY and CDR2 SMNVEV come from the germline V gene (reference sequence). The V gene lost 0 bases and the J gene lost 5 bases, with 7 bases spanning the gap. CDR3 nucleotides: TGTGCCAGCAGTTTATCTGGGGGATATGGCTACACCTTC. Translated, it gives CASSLSGGYGYTF.

The CDR3 region is CASRTRGEGTQYF. The CDR3 DNA follows: TGTGCCAGCAGGACGCGGGGTGAGGGGACCCAGTACTTC. The rearrangement joins TRBV6-5 to TRBJ2-5, with D perhaps matching TRBD2 (6 bases). The length of the CDR3 is 13 residues. Germline V gene data show CDR1 as MNHEY and CDR2 as SVGAGI. Trimming cost V 6 bases and J 7 bases, with 15 bases left between them.

This chain connects TRBV7-3 to TRBJ2-6, with D possibly TRBD2 on 5 matching bases. The CDR3 runs to 16 residues. Deletions cut 2 bases from V and 5 bases from J, with 13 bases between. From germline, CDR1 is SGHTA and CDR2 FQGTGA. The CDR3 region is CASSLVRGQRANVLTF. The CDR3 DNA is TGTGCCAGCAGCTTAGTACGAGGGCAAAGGGCCAACGTCCTGACTTTC. The complete variable domain, with remaining parts taken from reference TRBV7-3 and TRBJ2-6, reads GAGVSQTPSNKVTEKGKYVELRCDPISGHTALYWYRQSLGQGPEFLIYFQGTGAADDSGLPNDRFFAVRPEGSVSTLKIQRTERGDSAVYLCASSLVRGQRANVLTFGAGSRLTVL.

This sequence joins TRBV6-1 and TRBJ2-5; D is undetermined. There are 12 residues in the CDR3. Germline V CDR1 and CDR2: MNHNS, SASEGT. With 3 bases removed from V and 4 bases from J, the gap between germline ends came to 6 bases. The CDR3 spells CASSDLRETQYF. CDR3 in DNA: TGTGCCAGCAGTGACCTACGAGAGACCCAGTACTTC.

CDR3 sequence reads: CASTSGSYNEQFF. CDR3 in DNA: TGTGCCAGCACTAGCGGATCCTACAATGAGCAGTTCTTC. The chain uses TRBV19 and TRBJ2-1; the match to TRBD2 covers 8 bases. V lost 9 bases and J lost 1; bases outside the gene matches: 2. The CDR3 length is 13 residues. Germline V lookup: CDR1 LNHDA, CDR2 SQIVND (reference sequence).

The V and J genes are TRBV30 and TRBJ2-1; 11 bases are a match to TRBD2. There are 15 residues in the CDR3. V gave up 0 bases and J gave up 4 bases; unmatched junction bases: 2. Per the germline V gene, CDR1 is GTSNPN and CDR2 is SVGIG (reference sequence). Written as DNA, the CDR3 is TGTGCCTGGAGTGTCCTAGCGGGAGGATACAATGAGCAGTTCTTC. This sequence encodes CAWSVLAGGYNEQFF.

The chain employs TRBV4-2 and TRBJ2-7; 12 bases are shared with TRBD1. The CDR3 has 16 amino acids. Germline CDR1 LGHNA, CDR2 YNFKEQ. Germline trimming cut 0 bases from V and 5 bases from J; bases unmatched to any gene: 5. CDR3 sequence (DNA): TGTGCCAGCAGCCAAGAAGGGGGGACAGGGGGCCACGAGCAGTACTTC. It specifies CASSQEGGTGGHEQYF.

About this clone: At one of its ends the junction is not consistent with the germline gene, which may arise from a read error. The chain uses TRBV5-1 and TRBJ2-1; 12 bases match TRBD2. The CDR3 loop spans 15 amino acids. The germline gives CDR1 SGHRS, CDR2 YFSETQ. The CDR3 DNA reads as TGTGCCAGCAGCTTAACTAGCGGGAGGCGAAATGAGCAGTTCTTC. The encoded protein is CASSLTSGRRNEQFF.

CDR3 bases: TGTGCCAGCAGCGCCAGGGGCACAGATACGCAGTATTTT. The encoded protein is CASSARGTDTQYF. The J gene is TRBJ2-3, the V gene TRBV13, with D possibly TRBD1 on 5 matching bases. Trimming shortened V by 5 bases and J by 1 base, and 7 bases separated the two germline ends. This CDR3 is 13 amino acids long. The germline gives CDR1 PRHDT, CDR2 FYEKMQ (reference sequence).

The chain employs TRBV27 and TRBJ2-7, with 7 bases lining up with TRBD2. The CDR3 consists of 15 residues. The germline V gene has CDR1 MNHEY and CDR2 SMNVEV (reference sequence). V lost 3 bases, J lost 4 bases, and 9 bases stayed unmatched. CDR3 DNA sequence: TGTGCCAGCAGTTTCAAGGTAGCGGGCTTATACGAGCAGTACTTC. Protein product: CASSFKVAGLYEQYF.

The chain has TRBV4-3 and TRBJ1-2, with TRBD1 identical over 10 bases. The germline V gene encodes CDR1 LGHNA and CDR2 YSLEER. The V gene end was trimmed by 3 bases and the J gene end by 5 bases; junction bases not matched to a gene: 6. CDR3 length equals 15 residues. The CDR3 spells CASSQGQGIRYGYTF. The CDR3 nucleotides are TGCGCCAGCAGCCAGGGACAGGGGATAAGATATGGCTACACCTTC.

V and J are TRBV19 and TRBJ1-2; D unclear. Trimming left V 3 bases short and J 6 bases short, with 8 bases between. Germline CDR1 reads LNHDA; CDR2 reads SQIVND (reference sequence). The CDR3 loop spans 12 amino acids. Here the CDR3 reads CASSIDQHGYTF. CDR3 DNA sequence: TGTGCCAGTAGTATTGACCAGCATGGCTACACCTTC.

V gene TRBV7-9 combines with J gene TRBJ2-5; the D gene is possibly TRBD2 (6 bases). The V end lost 1 base, the J end lost 5 bases, and 14 bases lay between the germline ends. Germline CDR1 SEHNR, CDR2 FQNEAQ (reference sequence). The CDR3 spans 15 residues. CDR3 DNA: TGTGCCAGCAGCTTAGTGTTGGGGGGTTGGGAGACCCAGTACTTC. Protein product: CASSLVLGGWETQYF.